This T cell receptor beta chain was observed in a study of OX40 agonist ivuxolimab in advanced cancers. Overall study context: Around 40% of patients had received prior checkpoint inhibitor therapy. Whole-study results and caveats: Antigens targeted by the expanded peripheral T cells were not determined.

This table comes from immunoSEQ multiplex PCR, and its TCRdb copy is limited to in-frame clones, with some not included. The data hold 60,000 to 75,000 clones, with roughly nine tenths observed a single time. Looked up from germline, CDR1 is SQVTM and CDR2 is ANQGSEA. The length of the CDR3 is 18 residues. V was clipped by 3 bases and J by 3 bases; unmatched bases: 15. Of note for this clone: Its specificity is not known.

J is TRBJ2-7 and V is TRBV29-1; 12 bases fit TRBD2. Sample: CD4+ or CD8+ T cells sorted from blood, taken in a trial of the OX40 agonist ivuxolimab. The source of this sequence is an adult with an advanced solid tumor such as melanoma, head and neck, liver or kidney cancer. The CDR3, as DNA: TGCAGCGTTGAGGCGGCTAGCGGGAGGGCCGAAACCGGCTACGAGCAGTACTTC. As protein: CSVEAASGRAETGYEQYF.